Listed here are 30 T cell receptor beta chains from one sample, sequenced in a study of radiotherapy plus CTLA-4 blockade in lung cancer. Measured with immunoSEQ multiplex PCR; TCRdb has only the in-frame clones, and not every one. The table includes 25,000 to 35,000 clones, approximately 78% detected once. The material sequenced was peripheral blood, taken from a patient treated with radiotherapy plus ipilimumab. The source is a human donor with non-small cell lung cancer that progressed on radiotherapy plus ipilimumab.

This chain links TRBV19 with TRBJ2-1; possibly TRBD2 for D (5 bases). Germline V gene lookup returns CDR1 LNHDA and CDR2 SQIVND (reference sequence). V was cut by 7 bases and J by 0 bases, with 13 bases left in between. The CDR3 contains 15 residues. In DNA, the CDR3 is TGTGCCAGTAATATTAGAGGGAGCTCCTACAATGAGCAGTTCTTC. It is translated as CASNIRGSSYNEQFF.

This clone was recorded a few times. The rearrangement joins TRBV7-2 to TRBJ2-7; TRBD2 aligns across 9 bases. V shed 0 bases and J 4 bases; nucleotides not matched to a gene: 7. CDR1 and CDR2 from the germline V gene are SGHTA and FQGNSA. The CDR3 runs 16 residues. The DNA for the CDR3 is TGTGCCAGCAGCTTAGCTGGGGTGGCGGGGGGGTACGAGCAGTACTTC. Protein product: CASSLAGVAGGYEQYF.

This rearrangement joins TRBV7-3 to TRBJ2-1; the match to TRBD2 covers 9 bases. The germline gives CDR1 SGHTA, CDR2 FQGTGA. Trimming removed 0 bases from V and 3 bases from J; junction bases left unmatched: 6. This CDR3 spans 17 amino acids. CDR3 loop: CASSLTPSGVNYNEQFF. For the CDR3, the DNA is TGTGCCAGCAGCTTAACGCCTAGCGGGGTTAACTACAATGAGCAGTTCTTC.

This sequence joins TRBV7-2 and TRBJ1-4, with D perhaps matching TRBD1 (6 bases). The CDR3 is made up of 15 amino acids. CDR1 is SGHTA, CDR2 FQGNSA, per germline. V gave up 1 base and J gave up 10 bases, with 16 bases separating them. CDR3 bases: TGTGCCAGCAGCTTAGTACCTCCAAGGGGGAGAAAACTGTTTTTT. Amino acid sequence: CASSLVPPRGRKLFF.

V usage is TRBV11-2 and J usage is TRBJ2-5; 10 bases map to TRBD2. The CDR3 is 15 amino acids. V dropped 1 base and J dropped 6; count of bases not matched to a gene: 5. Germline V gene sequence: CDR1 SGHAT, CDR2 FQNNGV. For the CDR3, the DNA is TGTGCCAGCAGCTTAGCCCTAGCGGGGGTAAAGACCCAGTACTTC. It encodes CASSLALAGVKTQYF.

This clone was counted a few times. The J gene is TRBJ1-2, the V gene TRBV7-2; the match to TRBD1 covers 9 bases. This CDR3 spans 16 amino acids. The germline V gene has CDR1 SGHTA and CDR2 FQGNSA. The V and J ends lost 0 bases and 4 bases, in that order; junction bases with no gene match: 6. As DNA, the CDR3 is TGTGCCAGCAGCTTAGCTGGGACAGGGCTAGGCTATGGCTACACCTTC. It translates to CASSLAGTGLGYGYTF.

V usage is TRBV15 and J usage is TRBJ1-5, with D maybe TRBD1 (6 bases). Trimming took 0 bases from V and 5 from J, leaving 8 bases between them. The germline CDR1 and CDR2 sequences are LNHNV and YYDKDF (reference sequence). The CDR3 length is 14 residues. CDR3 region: CATSRDRGYQPQHF. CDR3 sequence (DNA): TGTGCCACCAGCAGAGATAGGGGGTATCAGCCCCAGCATTTT.

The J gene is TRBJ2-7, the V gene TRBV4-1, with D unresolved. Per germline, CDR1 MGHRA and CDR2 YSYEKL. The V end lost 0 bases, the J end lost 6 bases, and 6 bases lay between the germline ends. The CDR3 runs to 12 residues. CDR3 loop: CASSQDAREQYF. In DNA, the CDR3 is TGCGCCAGCAGCCAAGACGCGCGCGAGCAGTACTTC.

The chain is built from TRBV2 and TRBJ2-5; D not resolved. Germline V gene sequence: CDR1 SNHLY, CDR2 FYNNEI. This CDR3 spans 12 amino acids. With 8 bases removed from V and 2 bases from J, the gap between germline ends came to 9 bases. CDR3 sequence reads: CASGVFQETQYF. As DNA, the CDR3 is TGTGCCAGCGGAGTTTTTCAAGAGACCCAGTACTTC. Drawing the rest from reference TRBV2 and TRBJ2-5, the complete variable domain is EPEVTQTPSHQVTQMGQEVILRCVPISNHLYFYWYRQILGQKVEFLVSFYNNEISEKSEIFDDQFSVERPDGSNFTLKIRSTKLEDSAMYFCASGVFQETQYFGPGTRLLVL.

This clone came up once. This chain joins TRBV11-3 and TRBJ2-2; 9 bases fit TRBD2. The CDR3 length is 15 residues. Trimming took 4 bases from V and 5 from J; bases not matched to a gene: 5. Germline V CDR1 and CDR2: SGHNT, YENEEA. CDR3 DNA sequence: TGTGCCAGCAGCTCCATAGCGGGGGATACCGGGGAGCTGTTTTTT. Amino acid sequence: CASSSIAGDTGELFF.

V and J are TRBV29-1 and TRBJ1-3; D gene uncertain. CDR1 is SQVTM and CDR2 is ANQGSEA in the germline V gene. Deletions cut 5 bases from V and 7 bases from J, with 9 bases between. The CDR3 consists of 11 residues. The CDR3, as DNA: TGCAGCGTTCTGACATCGAACACCATATATTTT. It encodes CSVLTSNTIYF.

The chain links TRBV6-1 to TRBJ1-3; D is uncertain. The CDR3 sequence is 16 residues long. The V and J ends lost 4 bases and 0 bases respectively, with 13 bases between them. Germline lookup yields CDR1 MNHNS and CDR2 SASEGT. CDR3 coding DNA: TGTGCCAGCAGTGCGACACCTTCCAGCTCTGGAAACACCATATATTTT. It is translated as CASSATPSSSGNTIYF.

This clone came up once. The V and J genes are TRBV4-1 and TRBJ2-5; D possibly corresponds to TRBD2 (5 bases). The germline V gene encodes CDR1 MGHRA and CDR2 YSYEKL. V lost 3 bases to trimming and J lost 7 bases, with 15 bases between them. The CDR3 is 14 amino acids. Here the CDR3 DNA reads TGCGCCAGCAGCCAGGGTGCCGATCGGGGGACCCAGTACTTC. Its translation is CASSQGADRGTQYF.

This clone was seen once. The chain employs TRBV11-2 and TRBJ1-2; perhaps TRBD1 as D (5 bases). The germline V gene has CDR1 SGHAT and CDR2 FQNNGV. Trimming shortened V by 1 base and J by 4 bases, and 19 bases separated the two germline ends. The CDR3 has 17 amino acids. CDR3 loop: CASSLGLGRGVPYGYTF. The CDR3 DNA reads TGTGCCAGCAGCTTAGGCCTCGGGCGGGGGGTACCCTATGGCTACACCTTC.

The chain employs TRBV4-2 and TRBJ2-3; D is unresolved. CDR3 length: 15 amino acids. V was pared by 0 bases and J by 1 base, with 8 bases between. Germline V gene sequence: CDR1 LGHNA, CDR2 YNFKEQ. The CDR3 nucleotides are TGTGCCAGCAGCCAAGATGCCCAGGGCACAGATACGCAGTATTTT. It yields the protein CASSQDAQGTDTQYF.

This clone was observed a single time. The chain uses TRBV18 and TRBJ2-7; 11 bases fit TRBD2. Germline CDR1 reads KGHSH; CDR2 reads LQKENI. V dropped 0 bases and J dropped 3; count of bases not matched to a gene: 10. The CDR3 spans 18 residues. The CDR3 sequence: CASSPPNGGTSGRYEQYF. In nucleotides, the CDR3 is TGTGCCAGCTCACCACCGAACGGTGGGACTAGCGGACGCTACGAGCAGTACTTC.

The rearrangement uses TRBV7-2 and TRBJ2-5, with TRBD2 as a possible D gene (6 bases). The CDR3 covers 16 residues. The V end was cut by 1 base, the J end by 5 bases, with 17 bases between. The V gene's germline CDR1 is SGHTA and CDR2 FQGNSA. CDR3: CASSLVLARGWETQYF. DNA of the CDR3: TGTGCCAGCAGCTTAGTATTGGCGCGGGGATGGGAGACCCAGTACTTC.

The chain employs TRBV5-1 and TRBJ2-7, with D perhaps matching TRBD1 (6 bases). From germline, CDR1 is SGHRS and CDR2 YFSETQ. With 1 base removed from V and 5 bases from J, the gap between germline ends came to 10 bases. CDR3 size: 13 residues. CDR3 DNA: TGCGCCAGCAGCTTGACAGGGATCGACGAGCAGTACTTC. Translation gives CASSLTGIDEQYF.

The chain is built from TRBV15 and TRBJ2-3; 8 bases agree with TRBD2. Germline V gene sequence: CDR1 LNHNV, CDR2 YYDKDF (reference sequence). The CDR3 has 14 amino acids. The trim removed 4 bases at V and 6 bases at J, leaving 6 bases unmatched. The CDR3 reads CATSTGGAGDTQYF. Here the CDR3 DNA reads TGTGCCACCAGCACCGGGGGGGCGGGGGATACGCAGTATTTT.

CDR3 DNA sequence: TGCAGCGTGGGACAGGGGGCATCGGGAGGCTACACCTTC. Translated, it gives CSVGQGASGGYTF. V is TRBV29-1 and J is TRBJ1-2; 12 bases line up with TRBD1. V trimming: 6 bases; J trimming: 8 bases; junction bases outside the gene matches: 7. The length of the CDR3 is 13 residues. Germline V lookup: CDR1 SQVTM, CDR2 ANQGSEA.

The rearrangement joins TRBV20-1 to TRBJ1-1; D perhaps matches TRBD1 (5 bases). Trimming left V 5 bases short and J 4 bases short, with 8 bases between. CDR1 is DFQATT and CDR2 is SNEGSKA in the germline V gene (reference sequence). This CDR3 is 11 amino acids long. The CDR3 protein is CSAPGFTEAFF. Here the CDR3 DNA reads TGCAGTGCTCCAGGGTTCACTGAAGCTTTCTTT.

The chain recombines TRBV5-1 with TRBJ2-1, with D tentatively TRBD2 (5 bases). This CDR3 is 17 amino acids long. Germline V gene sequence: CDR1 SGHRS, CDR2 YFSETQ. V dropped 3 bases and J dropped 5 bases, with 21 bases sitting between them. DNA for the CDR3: TGCGCCAGCAGCTCTGGAGCAGGTGGAGCGGCCGACAATGAGCAGTTCTTC. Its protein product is CASSSGAGGAADNEQFF.

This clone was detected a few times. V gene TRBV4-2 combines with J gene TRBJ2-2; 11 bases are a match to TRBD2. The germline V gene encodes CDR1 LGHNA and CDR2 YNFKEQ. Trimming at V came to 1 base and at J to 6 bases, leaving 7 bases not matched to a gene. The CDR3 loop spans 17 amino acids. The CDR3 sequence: CASSQAIAGGQAGELFF. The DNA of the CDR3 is TGTGCCAGCAGCCAAGCAATAGCGGGGGGGCAAGCCGGGGAGCTGTTTTTT.

The CDR3 sequence is CASSGGVIMNTEAFF. The CDR3 coding sequence is TGTGCCAGCAGCGGGGGGGTGATAATGAACACTGAAGCTTTCTTT. The V and J genes are TRBV9 and TRBJ1-1; the D gene is possibly TRBD1 (5 bases). CDR1 SGDLS and CDR2 YYNGEE come from the germline V gene. Trimming took off 3 bases at V and 0 bases at J, with 12 bases between the two ends. The length of the CDR3 is 15 residues.

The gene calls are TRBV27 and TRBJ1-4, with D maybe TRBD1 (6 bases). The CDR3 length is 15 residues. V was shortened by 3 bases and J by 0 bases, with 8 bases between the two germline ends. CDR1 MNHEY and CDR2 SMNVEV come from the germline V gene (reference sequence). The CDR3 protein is CASSLTGPTNEKLFF. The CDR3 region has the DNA TGTGCCAGCAGTTTGACAGGCCCAACTAATGAAAAACTGTTTTTT.

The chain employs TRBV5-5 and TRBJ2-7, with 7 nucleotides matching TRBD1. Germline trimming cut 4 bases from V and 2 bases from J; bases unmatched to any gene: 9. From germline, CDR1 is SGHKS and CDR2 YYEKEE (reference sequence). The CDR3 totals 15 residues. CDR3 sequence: CASSQVDTGAYEQYF. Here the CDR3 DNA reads TGTGCCAGCAGCCAAGTAGACACAGGGGCCTACGAGCAGTACTTC.

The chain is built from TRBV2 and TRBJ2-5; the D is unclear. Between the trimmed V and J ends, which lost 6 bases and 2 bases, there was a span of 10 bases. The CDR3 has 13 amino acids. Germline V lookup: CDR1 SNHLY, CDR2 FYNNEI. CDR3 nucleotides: TGTGCCAGCAGGTTGGCCGTTCAAGAGACCCAGTACTTC. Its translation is CASRLAVQETQYF.

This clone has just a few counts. CDR3 coding DNA: TGTGCCAGCAGCGTAGCTACCCCCCGGGGGGCAAATGGCTACACCTTC. Protein product: CASSVATPRGANGYTF. V and J are TRBV9 and TRBJ1-2, with D possibly matching TRBD1 (6 bases). Germline CDR1 SGDLS, CDR2 YYNGEE. This CDR3 is 16 amino acids long. V lost 0 bases and J lost 6, with 18 bases in between.

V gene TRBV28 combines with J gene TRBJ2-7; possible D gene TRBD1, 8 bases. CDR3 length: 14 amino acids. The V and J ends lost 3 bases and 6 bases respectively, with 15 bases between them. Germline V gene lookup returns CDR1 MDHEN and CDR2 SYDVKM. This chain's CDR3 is CASSFRTGRVEQYF. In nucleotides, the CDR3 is TGTGCCAGCAGTTTCCGGACAGGGAGGGTCGAGCAGTACTTC.

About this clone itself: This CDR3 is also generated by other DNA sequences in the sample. The CDR3 region is CASRMGLAGYNEQFF. Written as DNA, the CDR3 is TGTGCCAGCAGGATGGGACTAGCGGGGTACAATGAGCAGTTCTTC. The V gene is TRBV27, the J gene TRBJ2-1, with TRBD2 identical over 13 bases. Germline V gives CDR1 MNHEY, CDR2 SMNVEV (reference sequence). The V segment lost 6 bases and the J segment 4 bases; nucleotides outside the gene matches: 3. The CDR3 sequence is 15 residues long.